Sequencing of this T cell receptor beta chain was carried out in a study of blood T cell repertoires in COVID-19. Study details: PBMCs, B-cell-depleted T cells, or T cells were the source of the cDNA or gDNA that made up the material.

Individuals drawn from 20 to 30 US areas were about 18 to 100 years old. J gave up 5 bases and V 4 bases, and 5 bases lay outside the gene matches. Germline V gives CDR1 SGDLS, CDR2 YYNGEE. The CDR3 is 13 amino acids. Profiling relied on immunoSEQ multiplex PCR, and the TCRdb table lists in-frame clones only, not all of them. The data show under 300,000 clones, approximately 83% seen once. The TCR sequence derives from a woman in her fifties or sixties who had recovered from COVID-19. The chain recombines TRBV9 with TRBJ1-2, with 7 bases fitting TRBD1. The sequenced sample consisted of PBMCs or T cells enriched from blood (not recorded which). CDR3 protein: CASSTGQRYGYTF. The CDR3 region has the DNA TGTGCCAGCAGCACGGGACAGAGGTATGGCTACACCTTC.